Listed below are T cell receptor beta chains from one sample, sequenced in a study of cytomegalovirus exposure and HLA in healthy donors. Only in-frame clones appear in the TCRdb table, and some are missing; sequencing was by immunoSEQ multiplex PCR. The table shows roughly 180,000 clones, with about 81% occurring only once. The sequenced sample consisted of PBMCs. The receptors were gathered from a woman younger than 30 in good health and CMV-seropositive. Both conserved end residues are part of each CDR3. A D gene is named only where the DNA matches it firmly. The size field is filled for only some rows; it gives once, few, many or a size class.

D gene	clone size	V gene	J gene	CDR3 protein	CDR3 DNA
-	-	TRBV6-5	TRBJ1-6	CASREGGSPLHF	TGTGCCAGCAGGGAGGGTGGCTCACCCCTCCACTTT
-	-	TRBV6-6	TRBJ2-5	CASCSRETQYF	TGTGCCAGCTGTTCCCGGGAGACCCAGTACTTC
TRBD2	-	TRBV5-3	TRBJ2-1	CARSFVLAGTKTHNEQFF	TGTGCCAGAAGCTTTGTACTAGCGGGGACGAAGACCCACAATGAGCAGTTCTTC
-	-	TRBV2	TRBJ2-2	CASSSFPTGELFF	TGTGCCAGCTCTAGTTTTCCCACCGGGGAGCTGTTTTTT
-	few	TRBV5-1	TRBJ2-5	CASSLPGVGETQYF	TGCGCCAGCAGCCTACCAGGGGTTGGAGAGACCCAGTACTTC
-	-	TRBV19	TRBJ1-1	CASTGATEAFF	TGTGCCAGTACAGGGGCGACTGAAGCTTTCTTT
-	few	TRBV7-2	TRBJ2-3	CASSPTFDRADTQYF	TGTGCCAGCAGCCCCACCTTTGACCGGGCAGATACGCAGTATTTT
-	few	TRBV2	TRBJ2-3	CASSEMRLYTDTQYF	TGTGCCAGCAGTGAAATGCGACTTTACACAGATACGCAGTATTTT
-	-	TRBV7-9	TRBJ1-1	CASRSEGLTEAFF	TGTGCCAGCAGGTCGGAGGGGCTCACTGAAGCTTTCTTT
TRBD1	-	TRBV7-6	TRBJ2-5	CASSYRDRAPETQYF	TGTGCCAGCAGCTACCGGGACAGGGCTCCAGAGACCCAGTACTTC
-	-	TRBV6-5	TRBJ1-3	CASTPSGSGNTIYF	TGTGCCAGCACCCCATCAGGCTCTGGAAACACCATATATTTT
TRBD1	-	TRBV2	TRBJ1-1	CATSTGGVTEAFF	TGTGCCACCTCGACAGGGGGGGTCACTGAAGCTTTCTTT
-	-	TRBV5-1	TRBJ1-1	CASSLTLTGPEAFF	TGCGCCAGCAGCCTGACTCTCACAGGACCTGAAGCTTTCTTT
TRBD1	-	TRBV19	TRBJ1-4	CASSSTGGIGEKLFF	TGTGCCAGTAGTAGCACAGGGGGAATAGGGGAAAAACTGTTTTTT
-	-	TRBV28	TRBJ1-3	CASSLQGPSGNTIYF	TGTGCCAGCAGCCTACAGGGCCCCTCTGGAAACACCATATATTTT
TRBD2	-	TRBV7-9	TRBJ2-5	CSSTTAGGDETQYF	TGTTCCAGCACGACGGCGGGGGGGGATGAGACCCAGTACTTC
TRBD1	-	TRBV5-4	TRBJ1-4	CASSSRTGGNEKLFF	TGTGCCAGCAGCTCGCGGACAGGTGGGAATGAAAAACTGTTTTTT
TRBD1	-	TRBV7-3	TRBJ2-1	CASSFPLGTGANEQFF	TGTGCCAGCAGCTTCCCTCTGGGGACAGGGGCGAATGAGCAGTTCTTC
-	-	TRBV9	TRBJ2-5	CASSVEGRKGVTQYF	TGTGCCAGCAGCGTAGAGGGTAGGAAGGGAGTGACCCAGTACTTC
TRBD2	-	TRBV5-1	TRBJ2-3	CASRTGTSGSSTDTQYF	TGCGCCAGCCGGACCGGGACTAGCGGTTCTAGCACAGATACGCAGTATTTT
TRBD1	-	TRBV10-3	TRBJ1-6	CAIRPGTANSPLHF	TGTGCCATCAGACCCGGGACAGCTAATTCACCCCTCCACTTT